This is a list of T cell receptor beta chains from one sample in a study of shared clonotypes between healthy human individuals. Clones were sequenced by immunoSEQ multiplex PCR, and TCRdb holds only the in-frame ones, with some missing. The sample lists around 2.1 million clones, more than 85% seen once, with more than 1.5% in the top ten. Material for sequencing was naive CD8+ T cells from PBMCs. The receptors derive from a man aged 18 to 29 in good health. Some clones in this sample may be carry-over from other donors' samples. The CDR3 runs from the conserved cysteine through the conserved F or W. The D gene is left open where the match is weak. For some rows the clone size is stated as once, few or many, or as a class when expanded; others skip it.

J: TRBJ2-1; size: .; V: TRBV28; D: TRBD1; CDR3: CASSPRDRGSNEQFF; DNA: TGTGCCAGCAGCCCTCGGGACAGGGGGTCCAATGAGCAGTTCTTC
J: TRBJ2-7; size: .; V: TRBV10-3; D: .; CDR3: CAISGLSGNEQYF; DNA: TGTGCCATCAGTGGGCTCTCGGGGAACGAGCAGTACTTC
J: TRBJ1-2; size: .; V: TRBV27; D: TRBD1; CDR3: CASSSGTGGGYGYTF; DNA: TGTGCCAGCAGTTCGGGGACAGGGGGAGGGTATGGCTACACCTTC
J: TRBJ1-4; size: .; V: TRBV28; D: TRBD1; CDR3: CASTLVGQVDEKLFF; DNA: TGTGCCAGCACCCTGGTCGGACAGGTCGATGAAAAACTGTTTTTT
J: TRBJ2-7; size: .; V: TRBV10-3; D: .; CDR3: CAIRGGGPTSYEQYF; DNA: TGTGCCATCAGAGGGGGGGGCCCGACCTCCTACGAGCAGTACTTC
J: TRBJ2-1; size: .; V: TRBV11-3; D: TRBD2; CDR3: CASSTQAGEKFNEQFF; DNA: TGTGCCAGCAGCACTCAAGCGGGAGAAAAGTTCAATGAGCAGTTCTTC
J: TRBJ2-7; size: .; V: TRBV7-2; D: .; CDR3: CASSLSSLARLSYEQYF; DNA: TGTGCCAGCAGCTTATCTTCCCTTGCCAGGCTCTCCTACGAGCAGTACTTC
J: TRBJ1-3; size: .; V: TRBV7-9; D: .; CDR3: CASSLSGRAGNTIYF; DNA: TGTGCCAGCAGCTTAAGTGGCAGGGCTGGAAACACCATATATTTT
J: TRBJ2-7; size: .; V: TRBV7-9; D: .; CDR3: CASSLWPRDEQYF; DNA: TGTGCCAGCAGCTTATGGCCCCGGGACGAGCAGTACTTC
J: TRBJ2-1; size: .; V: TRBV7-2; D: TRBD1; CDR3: CASSSGQGGNEQFF; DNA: TGTGCCAGCAGCTCGGGACAGGGGGGCAATGAGCAGTTCTTC
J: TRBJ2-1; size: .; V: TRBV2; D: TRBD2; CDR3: CASSEALRASGQSYNEQFF; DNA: TGTGCCAGCAGTGAAGCGCTTCGGGCTAGCGGGCAGTCCTACAATGAGCAGTTCTTC
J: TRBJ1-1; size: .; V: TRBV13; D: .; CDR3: CASSLGALDTEAFF; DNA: TGTGCCAGCAGCTTAGGGGCTTTGGACACTGAAGCTTTCTTT
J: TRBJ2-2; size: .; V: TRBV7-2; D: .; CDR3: CASSLGRVGTGELFF; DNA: TGTGCCAGCAGCTTGGGCCGGGTCGGTACCGGGGAGCTGTTTTTT
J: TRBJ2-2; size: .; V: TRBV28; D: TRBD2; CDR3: CASSLGLAGGRELFF; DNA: TGTGCCAGCAGTTTGGGACTAGCGGGAGGGAGGGAGCTGTTTTTT
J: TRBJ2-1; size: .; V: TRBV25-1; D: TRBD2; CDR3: CASSFGEGRKEQFF; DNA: TGTGCCAGCAGTTTTGGGGAGGGGCGAAAAGAGCAGTTCTTC
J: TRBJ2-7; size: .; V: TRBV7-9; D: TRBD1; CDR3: CASSLGLWGQALYEQYF; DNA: TGTGCCAGCAGCCTAGGGCTTTGGGGACAGGCTCTCTACGAGCAGTACTTC
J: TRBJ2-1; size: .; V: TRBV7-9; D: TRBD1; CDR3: CASSARTGLSSYNEQFF; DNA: TGTGCCAGCAGCGCAAGGACAGGGCTAAGCTCCTACAATGAGCAGTTCTTC
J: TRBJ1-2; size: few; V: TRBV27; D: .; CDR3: CASSFVPGDGYTF; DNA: TGTGCCAGCAGTTTCGTCCCCGGCGATGGCTACACCTTC
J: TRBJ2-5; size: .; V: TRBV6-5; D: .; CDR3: CASSYQTGTGFETQYF; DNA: TGTGCCAGCAGTTACCAAACAGGGACGGGCTTCGAGACCCAGTACTTC
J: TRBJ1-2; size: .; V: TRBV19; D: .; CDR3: CASSISADGYTF; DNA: TGTGCCAGTAGTATATCCGCGGATGGCTACACCTTC
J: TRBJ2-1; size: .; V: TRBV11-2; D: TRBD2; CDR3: CASSFGGRAEGEQFF; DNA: TGTGCCAGCAGCTTTGGCGGGAGGGCCGAAGGTGAGCAGTTCTTC
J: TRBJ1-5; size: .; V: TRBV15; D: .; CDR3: CATSRGRGFNQPQHF; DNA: TGTGCCACCAGCAGAGGACGGGGCTTCAATCAGCCCCAGCATTTT
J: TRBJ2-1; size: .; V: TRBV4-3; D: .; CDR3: CASSQRHAVYNEQFF; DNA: TGCGCCAGCAGCCAACGCCACGCGGTATACAATGAGCAGTTCTTC
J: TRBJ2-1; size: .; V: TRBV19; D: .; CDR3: CASTAFLIPGNLRVNEQFF; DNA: TGTGCCAGTACCGCGTTTTTAATTCCCGGGAATCTAAGGGTCAATGAGCAGTTCTTC
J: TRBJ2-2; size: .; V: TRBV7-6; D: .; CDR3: CASSLVVGPTGELFF; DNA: TGTGCCAGCAGCTTAGTCGTAGGCCCCACCGGGGAGCTGTTTTTT
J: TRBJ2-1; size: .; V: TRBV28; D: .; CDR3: CASSFYGPESNEQFF; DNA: TGTGCCAGCAGTTTCTATGGGCCAGAGAGCAATGAGCAGTTCTTC
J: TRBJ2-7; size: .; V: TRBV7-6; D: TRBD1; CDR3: CASSPGSGTAGEQYF; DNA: TGTGCCAGCAGCCCAGGGTCCGGGACAGCAGGCGAGCAGTACTTC
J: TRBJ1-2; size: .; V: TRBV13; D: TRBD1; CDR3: CASSRRTGGVVNGYTF; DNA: TGTGCCAGCAGTAGACGGACAGGAGGAGTTGTCAATGGCTACACCTTC
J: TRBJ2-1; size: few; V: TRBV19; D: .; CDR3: CASSMSWDNEQFF; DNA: TGTGCCAGTAGTATGTCGTGGGACAATGAGCAGTTCTTC
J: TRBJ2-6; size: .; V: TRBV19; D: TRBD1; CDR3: CASSIGDSKSAGANVLTF; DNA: TGTGCCAGTAGTATAGGGGACAGTAAAAGTGCTGGGGCCAACGTCCTGACTTTC
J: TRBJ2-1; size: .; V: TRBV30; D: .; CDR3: CAWSVPFGGAYNEQFF; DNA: TGTGCCTGGAGTGTACCGTTCGGGGGAGCCTACAATGAGCAGTTCTTC
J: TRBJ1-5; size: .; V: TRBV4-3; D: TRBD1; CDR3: CASSQSRTGGINQPQHF; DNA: TGCGCCAGCAGCCAAAGTCGGACAGGGGGGATCAATCAGCCCCAGCATTTT
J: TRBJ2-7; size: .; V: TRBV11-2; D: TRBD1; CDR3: CASSEFGQGRNEQYF; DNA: TGTGCCAGCAGCGAGTTTGGACAGGGGAGGAACGAGCAGTACTTC
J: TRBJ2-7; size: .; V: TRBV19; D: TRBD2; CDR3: CASSATLAGPTYEQYF; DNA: TGTGCCAGTAGCGCCACACTAGCGGGACCAACCTACGAGCAGTACTTC
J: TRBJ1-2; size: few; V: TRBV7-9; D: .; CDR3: CASSPRYREDFIYGYTF; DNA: TGTGCCAGCAGCCCCCGATATCGGGAAGACTTCATCTATGGCTACACCTTC